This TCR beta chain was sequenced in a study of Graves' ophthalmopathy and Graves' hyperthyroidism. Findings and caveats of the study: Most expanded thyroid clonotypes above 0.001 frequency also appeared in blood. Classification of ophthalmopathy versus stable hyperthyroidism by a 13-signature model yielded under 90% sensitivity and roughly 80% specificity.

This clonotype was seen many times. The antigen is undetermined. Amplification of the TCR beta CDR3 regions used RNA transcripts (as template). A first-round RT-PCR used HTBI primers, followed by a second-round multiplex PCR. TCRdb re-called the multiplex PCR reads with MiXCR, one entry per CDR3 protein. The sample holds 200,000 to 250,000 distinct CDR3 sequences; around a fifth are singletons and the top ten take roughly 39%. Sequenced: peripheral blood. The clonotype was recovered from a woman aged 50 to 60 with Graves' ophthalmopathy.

The CDR3 region is CASREGPYEQYF. Written as DNA, the CDR3 is TGTGCCAGCCGCGAGGGCCCCTACGAGCAGTACTTC. The gene calls are TRBV2 and TRBJ2-7; D is possibly TRBD2 (5 bases). CDR1 SNHLY and CDR2 FYNNEI come from the germline V gene. Trimming removed 8 bases from V and 2 bases from J, with 10 bases in between. This CDR3 is 12 amino acids long. The whole variable domain, remainder taken from reference TRBV2 and TRBJ2-7, is EPEVTQTPSHQVTQMGQEVILRCVPISNHLYFYWYRQILGQKVEFLVSFYNNEISEKSEIFDDQFSVERPDGSNFTLKIRSTKLEDSAMYFCASREGPYEQYFGPGTRLTVT.